This TCR beta chain was sequenced for a study of blood T cell repertoires in COVID-19. Overall study context: COVID-19 samples collected from the United States, Italy and Spain covered acute and convalescent phases.

Everyone who took part was about 18 to 90 years old, and they came from about two dozen US areas. Clinical history as reported by participants underpinned cohort assignment. This CDR3 spans 16 amino acids. The V segment lost 0 bases and the J segment 7 bases; nucleotides outside the gene matches: 9. Germline lookup yields CDR1 SGHDN and CDR2 FVKESK. Original processing methods: Using reference gene primer amplification, nucleated cell counts were estimated. The table came from immunoSEQ multiplex PCR; TCRdb's copy has only in-frame clones and leaves some out. That table supplies the V and J calls and clone size; D and trimming were determined from the DNA. The sample has over 300,000 clones, around 86% seen once.

V gene TRBV14 combines with J gene TRBJ1-3; TRBD1 aligns across 7 bases. This TCR was sampled from a woman aged 18-35 years who had recovered from COVID-19. The source material was PBMCs or T cells enriched from blood (not recorded which). CDR3: CASSQDYRGRVNTIYF. Written as DNA, the CDR3 is TGTGCCAGCAGCCAAGATTACAGGGGTCGGGTGAACACCATATATTTT.